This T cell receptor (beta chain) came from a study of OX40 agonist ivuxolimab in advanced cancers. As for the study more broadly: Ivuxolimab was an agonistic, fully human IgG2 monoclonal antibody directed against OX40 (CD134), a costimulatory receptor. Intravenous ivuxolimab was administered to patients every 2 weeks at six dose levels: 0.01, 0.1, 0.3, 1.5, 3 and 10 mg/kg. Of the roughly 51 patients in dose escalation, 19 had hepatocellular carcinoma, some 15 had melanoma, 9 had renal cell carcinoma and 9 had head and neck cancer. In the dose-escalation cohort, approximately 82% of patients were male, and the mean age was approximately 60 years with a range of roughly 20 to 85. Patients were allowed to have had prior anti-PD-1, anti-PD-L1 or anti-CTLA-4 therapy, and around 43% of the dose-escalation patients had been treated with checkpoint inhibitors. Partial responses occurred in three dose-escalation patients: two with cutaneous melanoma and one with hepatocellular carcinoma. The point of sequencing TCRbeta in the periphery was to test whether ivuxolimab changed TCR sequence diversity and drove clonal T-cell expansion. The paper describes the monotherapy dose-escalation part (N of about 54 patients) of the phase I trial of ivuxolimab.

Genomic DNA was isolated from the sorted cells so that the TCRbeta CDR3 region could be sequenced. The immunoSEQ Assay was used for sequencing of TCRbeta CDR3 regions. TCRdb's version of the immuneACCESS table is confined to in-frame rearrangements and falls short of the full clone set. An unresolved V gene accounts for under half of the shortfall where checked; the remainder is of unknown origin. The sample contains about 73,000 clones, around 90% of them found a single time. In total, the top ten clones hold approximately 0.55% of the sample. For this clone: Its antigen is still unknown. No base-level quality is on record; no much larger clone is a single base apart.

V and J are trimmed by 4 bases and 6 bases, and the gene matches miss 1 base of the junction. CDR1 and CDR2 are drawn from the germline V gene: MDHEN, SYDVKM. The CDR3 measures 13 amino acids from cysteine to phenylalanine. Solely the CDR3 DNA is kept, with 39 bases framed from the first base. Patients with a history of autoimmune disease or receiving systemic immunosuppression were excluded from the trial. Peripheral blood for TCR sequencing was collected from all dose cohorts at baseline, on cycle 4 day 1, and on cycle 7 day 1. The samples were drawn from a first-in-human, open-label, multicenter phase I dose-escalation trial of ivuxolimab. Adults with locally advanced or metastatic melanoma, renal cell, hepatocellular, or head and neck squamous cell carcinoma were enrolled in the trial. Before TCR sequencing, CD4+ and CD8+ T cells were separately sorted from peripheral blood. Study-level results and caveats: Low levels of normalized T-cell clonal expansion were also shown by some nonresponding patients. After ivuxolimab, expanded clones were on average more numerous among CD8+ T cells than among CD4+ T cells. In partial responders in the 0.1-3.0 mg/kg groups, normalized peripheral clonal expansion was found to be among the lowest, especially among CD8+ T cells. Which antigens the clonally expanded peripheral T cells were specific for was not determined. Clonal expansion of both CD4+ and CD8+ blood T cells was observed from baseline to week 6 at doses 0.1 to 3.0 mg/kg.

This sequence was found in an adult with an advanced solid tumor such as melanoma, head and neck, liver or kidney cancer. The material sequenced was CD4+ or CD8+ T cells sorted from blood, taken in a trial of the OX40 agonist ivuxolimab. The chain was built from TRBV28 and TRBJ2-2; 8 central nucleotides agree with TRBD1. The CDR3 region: CASSSRGPGELFF. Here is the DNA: TGTGCCAGCAGTTCCAGGGGGCCCGGGGAGCTGTTTTTT.